This T cell receptor (beta chain) came from a study of blood T cell repertoires in COVID-19. Study at large: Donors in the United States, Italy and Spain gave samples during acute or convalescent COVID-19. Sources were T cells, B-cell-depleted T cells, or PBMCs; the material itself was cDNA or gDNA.

This CDR3 spans 13 amino acids. Trimming took 6 bases from V and 0 from J, leaving 8 bases between them. Germline CDR1 is MNHNY and CDR2 is SVGAGI (reference sequence). Original processing methods: Estimation of nucleated cell counts relied on the amplification of reference gene primers. TCRdb keeps only in-frame clones here, not all; method: immunoSEQ multiplex PCR. From that table come the V and J calls and clone size; the DNA was used to work out D and trimming. The sample consists of over 45,000 clones, 75% to 80% of them appearing once. The clonotype originates from a man aged 50-60 years with active or convalescent COVID-19. The V and J genes are TRBV6-6 and TRBJ1-1; D is unclear. The sample consisted of peripheral blood. CDR3 loop: CASRSQLNTEAFF. In DNA form, the CDR3 reads TGTGCCAGCAGATCACAACTGAACACTGAAGCTTTCTTT.